The 10 T cell receptor beta chains reported below all come from one sample, sequenced in a study of memory CD4+ T cells and cytomegalovirus serostatus. Some clones are missing from TCRdb's copy, which holds only in-frame ones; the method was immunoSEQ multiplex PCR. The table has about 44,000 clones, over 65% seen once. Single viable CD3+CD4+CD8-CD45RO+ cells were sorted as the memory CD4+ T cells. Sequences were obtained from memory CD4+ T cells from blood. These receptors came from an adult in good health and CMV-seronegative.

This sequence joins TRBV2 and TRBJ1-1; D unclear. This CDR3 region has 15 residues. Germline V lookup: CDR1 SNHLY, CDR2 FYNNEI. V shed 2 bases and J shed 4 bases, with 14 bases lying between them. In nucleotides, the CDR3 is TGTGCCAGCAGTGAACGCCCCGGTGGTGGCACTGAAGCTTTCTTT. Amino acids: CASSERPGGGTEAFF.

The V and J genes are TRBV2 and TRBJ1-6; D possibly corresponds to TRBD1 (6 bases). The CDR3 has 15 amino acids. From germline, CDR1 is SNHLY and CDR2 FYNNEI. Trimming removed 6 bases from V and 7 bases from J, with 16 bases in between. DNA for the CDR3: TGTGCCAGCAGCCCCGGACAGATGGGGAATTCACCCCTCCACTTT. Protein sequence: CASSPGQMGNSPLHF.

J is TRBJ1-1 and V is TRBV5-1; D is unclear. The V end lost 9 bases, the J end lost 3 bases, and 15 bases lay between the germline ends. There are 13 residues in the CDR3. Germline V gives CDR1 SGHRS, CDR2 YFSETQ. CDR3 DNA: TGCGCCACCCGGGAGGACGGCTACACTGAAGCTTTCTTT. Its translation: CATREDGYTEAFF.

V gene TRBV2 combines with J gene TRBJ1-1, with 10 bases aligning to TRBD1. Per germline, CDR1 SNHLY and CDR2 FYNNEI. After removal of 6 bases from V and 9 bases from J, the junction contained 13 bases not matched to a gene. This CDR3 contains 15 residues. The CDR3 loop is CASSRTGTGDFKAFF. The CDR3 DNA is TGTGCCAGCAGCCGCACCGGGACAGGGGATTTCAAAGCTTTCTTT.

V is TRBV2 and J is TRBJ2-2; D gene ambiguous. In germline, CDR1 is SNHLY, CDR2 FYNNEI. Trimming removed 6 bases at V and 5 bases at J, with 10 bases between. The CDR3 covers 13 residues. The CDR3 bases are TGTGCCAGCAGGGGTGGCGGAACCGGGGAGCTGTTTTTT. Translated, it gives CASRGGGTGELFF.

This rearrangement joins TRBV7-3 to TRBJ2-1, with a tentative D call TRBD1 (6 bases). Germline CDR1 SGHTA, CDR2 FQGTGA. The CDR3 is 15 residues long. V was trimmed by 1 base and J by 6 bases, leaving 13 bases between them. CDR3 region: CASSLSNRVPNEQFF. CDR3 sequence (DNA): TGTGCCAGCAGCTTAAGTAACAGGGTCCCCAATGAGCAGTTCTTC. The variable domain in full, completed from reference TRBV7-3 and TRBJ2-1, reads GAGVSQTPSNKVTEKGKYVELRCDPISGHTALYWYRQSLGQGPEFLIYFQGTGAADDSGLPNDRFFAVRPEGSVSTLKIQRTERGDSAVYLCASSLSNRVPNEQFFGPGTRLTVL.

The chain carries TRBV15 and TRBJ2-1; TRBD2 matches 12 bases. This CDR3 region has 16 residues. CDR1 and CDR2 (germline): LNHNV, YYDKDF (reference sequence). Trimming at V came to 4 bases and at J to 4 bases, leaving 5 bases not matched to a gene. The CDR3 DNA reads TGTGCCACCAGCAAAGGACTAGCGGGGAGTTACAATGAGCAGTTCTTC. It translates to CATSKGLAGSYNEQFF.

The V call is TRBV5-1, the J call TRBJ1-4; D is unresolved. Germline V gives CDR1 SGHRS, CDR2 YFSETQ. V was shortened by 0 bases and J by 8 bases, with 11 bases between the two germline ends. The CDR3 covers 14 residues. CDR3 sequence reads: CASSLAGEREKLFF. The CDR3 bases are TGCGCCAGCAGCTTGGCCGGAGAGCGAGAAAAACTGTTTTTT.

This chain uses TRBV11-2 with TRBJ2-7; 7 bases are a match to TRBD1. V shed 5 bases and J 3 bases; nucleotides not matched to a gene: 7. Germline CDR1 SGHAT, CDR2 FQNNGV. There are 14 residues in the CDR3. The CDR3 region is CASSPRDRNYEQYF. The CDR3 DNA follows: TGTGCCAGCAGCCCCCGGGACAGAAACTACGAGCAGTACTTC. Together with reference TRBV11-2 and TRBJ2-7, the CDR3 gives the full variable domain: EAGVAQSPRYKIIEKRQSVAFWCNPISGHATLYWYQQILGQGPKLLIQFQNNGVVDDSQLPKDRFSAERLKGVDSTLKIQPAKLEDSAVYLCASSPRDRNYEQYFGPGTRLTVT.

V gene TRBV19 combines with J gene TRBJ2-5; D is perhaps TRBD2 (5 bases). Trimming shortened V by 4 bases and J by 8 bases, and 8 bases separated the two germline ends. Germline-derived CDR1 and CDR2 are LNHDA and SQIVND (reference sequence). The CDR3 extends over 11 amino acids. The CDR3 region is CASSTTGTQYF. The CDR3, as DNA: TGTGCCAGTAGTACGACGGGAACCCAGTACTTC.